This TCR beta chain is drawn from a study of T cell responses to AZD1222 COVID-19 vaccine. Study outcomes and limitations: Spike-specific TCR breadth and depth went up after people got two AZD1222 doses. Donor demographics were predominantly white British with a female majority; clonal diversity may be underestimated. CD4 TCRs covered the whole spike, strongest at regions 160-218 and 743-854.

TCRdb's table, derived via immunoSEQ multiplex PCR, lists solely in-frame clones and lacks some. The sample contains some 170,000 clones, 90% of which appear only once. Comments on this clone: What it recognizes is unknown.

This receptor was identified in an adult who received the MenACWY meningococcal vaccine as a control. Sample: peripheral blood, taken 28 days after the second dose of the MenACWY control vaccine.

The DNA of the CDR3 is TGTGCCAGCTCCCCCTGGGGACTAGCGGGTTTCCACGAGCAGTACTTC. This codes for CASSPWGLAGFHEQYF. The chain is built from TRBV18 and TRBJ2-7; 12 bases align to TRBD2. Germline values: CDR1 KGHSH, CDR2 LQKENI. The CDR3 totals 16 residues. V lost 6 bases, J lost 5 bases, and 11 bases stayed unmatched. Looking up the rest from reference TRBV18 and TRBJ2-7 gives the full variable domain: NAGVMQNPRHLVRRRGQEARLRCSPMKGHSHVYWYRQLPEEGLKFMVYLQKENIIDESGMPKERFSAEFPKEGPSILRIQQVVRGDSAAYFCASSPWGLAGFHEQYFGPGTRLTVT.